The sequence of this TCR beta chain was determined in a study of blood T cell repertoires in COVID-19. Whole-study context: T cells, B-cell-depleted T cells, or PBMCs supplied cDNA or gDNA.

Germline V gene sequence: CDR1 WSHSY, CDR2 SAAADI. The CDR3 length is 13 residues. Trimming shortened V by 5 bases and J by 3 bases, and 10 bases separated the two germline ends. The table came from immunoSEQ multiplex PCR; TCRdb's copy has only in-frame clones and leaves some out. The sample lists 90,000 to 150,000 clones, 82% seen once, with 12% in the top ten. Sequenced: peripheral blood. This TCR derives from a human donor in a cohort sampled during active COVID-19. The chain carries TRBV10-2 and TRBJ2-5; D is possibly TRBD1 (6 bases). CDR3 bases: TGCGCCAGCAGTCAGGGGATAAAAGAGACCCAGTACTTC. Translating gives CASSQGIKETQYF.